This T cell receptor beta chain was captured by sequencing in a study of naive CD8 T cells in extremely preterm neonates. Overall study findings and caveats: Relative to older groups, preterm infants had shorter, less trimmed CDR3s with fewer N additions. iChao1 richness was lowest in preterm neonates, significantly versus all ages.

Measured with immunoSEQ multiplex PCR; TCRdb has only the in-frame clones, and not every one. The table lists around 5,900 clones, about 97% of them singletons, with 0.7% to 0.85% in the top ten. Note on this clone: The antigen is undetermined.

Trimming removed 7 bases at V and 3 bases at J, with 15 bases between. This CDR3 region has 14 residues. This receptor was obtained from a human donor in good health. Sample: naive CD8+ T cells from blood. The chain combines TRBV23-1 with TRBJ1-2, with D possibly matching TRBD1 (6 bases). TRBV23-1 is filed as an ORF, its function uncertain. The CDR3 spells CASIPAGDHYGYTF. CDR3 bases: TGCGCCAGCATCCCGGCAGGGGACCACTATGGCTACACCTTC.